These 21 T cell receptor beta chains originate from one sample sequenced in a study of blood T cell repertoires in COVID-19. The repertoire was sequenced with immunoSEQ multiplex PCR; TCRdb's copy has only in-frame clones and lacks some. The data hold 60,000 to 70,000 clones, with approximately 90% observed a single time. Source material: PBMCs or T cells enriched from blood (not recorded which). These receptor sequences come from a woman aged 40 to 55 who had recovered from COVID-19.

The chain carries TRBV27 and TRBJ2-7; D unresolved. Trimming stripped 3 bases from V and 1 base from J, with 7 bases between. The germline V gene has CDR1 MNHEY and CDR2 SMNVEV (reference sequence). The CDR3 totals 13 residues. Written as DNA, the CDR3 is TGTGCCAGCAGTTTTATCGGTTCCTACGAGCAGTACTTC. Its protein is CASSFIGSYEQYF.

This clone has a handful of counts. The rearrangement links TRBV27 to TRBJ1-1, with unresolved D. The CDR3 is made up of 15 amino acids. Trimming shortened V by 2 bases and J by 5 bases, and 15 bases separated the two germline ends. Germline V gene sequence: CDR1 MNHEY, CDR2 SMNVEV (reference sequence). CDR3 amino acids: CASSLMGPSVTEAFF. The CDR3 nucleotides read TGTGCCAGCAGTTTAATGGGTCCCAGCGTTACTGAAGCTTTCTTT.

The V call is TRBV5-1, the J call TRBJ2-1, with D possibly matching TRBD2 (6 bases). V was shortened by 1 base and J by 15 bases, with 14 bases between the two germline ends. The germline CDR1 and CDR2 sequences are SGHRS and YFSETQ. The CDR3 is made up of 12 amino acids. The CDR3 DNA reads as TGCGCCAGCAGCTTGCTGTCTGGGGGGACGTTCTTC. It is translated as CASSLLSGGTFF.

The rearrangement links TRBV10-3 to TRBJ2-7; 8 bases align to TRBD2. V was clipped by 2 bases and J by 6 bases; unmatched bases: 6. Germline values: CDR1 ENHRY, CDR2 SYGVKD. The CDR3 contains 14 residues. The CDR3, as DNA: TGTGCCATCAGTGAGACCGGGACTAGAGGCGAGCAGTACTTC. As protein: CAISETGTRGEQYF.

This sequence joins TRBV13 and TRBJ1-2; TRBD1 matches 7 bases. The CDR3 runs 16 residues. V was pared by 0 bases and J by 3 bases, with 7 bases of the junction left unmatched. CDR1 PRHDT and CDR2 FYEKMQ come from the germline V gene (reference sequence). The CDR3 DNA sequence: TGTGCCAGCAGCTTAGGGGACAGGATGTCGGACTATGGCTACACCTTC. Its translation: CASSLGDRMSDYGYTF.

This clone has a handful of counts. At the DNA level, this CDR3 is encoded by other sequences in the same sample as well. This rearrangement joins TRBV19 to TRBJ2-2; D is possibly TRBD1 (5 bases). The germline V and J ends were trimmed by 4 bases and 5 bases, with 5 bases remaining between them. The CDR3 has 12 residues. Germline-derived CDR1 and CDR2 are LNHDA and SQIVND (reference sequence). The chain's CDR3 is CASSTGTGELFF. In DNA form, the CDR3 reads TGTGCCAGTAGTACAGGGACCGGGGAGCTGTTTTTT.

This rearrangement joins TRBV29-1 to TRBJ2-7; TRBD2 might be the D (6 bases). V shed 6 bases and J shed 3 bases, with 9 bases lying between them. The CDR3 extends over 11 amino acids. CDR1 is SQVTM and CDR2 is ANQGSEA in the germline V gene. CDR3 nucleotide sequence: TGCAGCGTGAGGACTAACTACGAGCAGTACTTC. Its translation: CSVRTNYEQYF.

The chain carries TRBV3-1 (or the pseudogene TRBV3-2) and TRBJ2-3; 7 bases match TRBD2. Germline V gene data show CDR1 as LGHDT and CDR2 as YNNKEL (reference sequence). This CDR3 contains 15 residues. J was trimmed by 2 bases and V by 3 bases; bases with no gene match: 5. The CDR3 region is CASSQSSGTTDTQYF. CDR3 nucleotides: TGTGCCAGCAGCCAGTCTAGCGGAACCACAGATACGCAGTATTTT.

The chain couples TRBV6-5 to TRBJ2-5; D may be TRBD1 (6 bases). Germline-derived CDR1 and CDR2 are MNHEY and SVGAGI. Between the trimmed V and J ends, which lost 5 bases and 4 bases, there was a span of 14 bases. The length of the CDR3 is 14 residues. In nucleotides, the CDR3 is TGTGCCAGCAGTACTACAGGGCTCTCAGAGACCCAGTACTTC. Translated: CASSTTGLSETQYF.

J is TRBJ1-1 and V is TRBV27; 11 bases map to TRBD1. This CDR3 spans 13 amino acids. The V and J ends lost 5 bases and 7 bases, in that order; junction bases with no gene match: 3. Per the germline V gene, CDR1 is MNHEY and CDR2 is SMNVEV (reference sequence). The CDR3 nucleotides read TGTGCCAGCAGTGAGGGACAGGGGGGTGAAGCTTTCTTT. The encoded protein is CASSEGQGGEAFF.

This chain uses TRBV3-1 (or the pseudogene TRBV3-2) with TRBJ1-2; maybe TRBD1 (5 bases). CDR3 length: 14 residues. The V end was cut by 1 base, the J end by 8 bases, with 14 bases between. Germline CDR1 LGHDT, CDR2 YNNKEL (reference sequence). CDR3 amino acids: CASSQALGEGGYTF. Here the CDR3 DNA reads TGTGCCAGCAGCCAAGCGTTGGGGGAGGGGGGCTACACCTTC.

The chain recombines TRBV29-1 with TRBJ1-2, with TRBD1 matching 7 bases. J was trimmed by 10 bases and V by 6 bases; bases with no gene match: 11. Germline CDR1 SQVTM, CDR2 ANQGSEA. The CDR3 sequence is 12 residues long. The CDR3 loop is CSVADRNALYTF. CDR3 coding DNA: TGCAGCGTCGCGGACAGGAACGCCCTCTACACCTTC. The full variable domain, rest sourced from reference TRBV29-1 and TRBJ1-2, is SAVISQKPSRDICQRGTSLTIQCQVDSQVTMMFWYRQQPGQSLTLIATANQGSEATYESGFVIDKFPISRPNLTFSTLTVSNMSPEDSSIYLCSVADRNALYTFGSGTRLTVV.

The rearrangement uses TRBV24-1 and TRBJ2-3; D is perhaps TRBD1 (5 bases). Looked up from germline, CDR1 is KGHDR and CDR2 is SFDVKD. This CDR3 comprises 15 residues. Trimming took 6 bases from V and 2 from J, leaving 14 bases between them. CDR3 protein: CATSHPQGLTDTQYF. CDR3 in DNA: TGTGCCACCAGTCATCCCCAGGGCCTCACAGATACGCAGTATTTT.

The rearrangement links TRBV11-1 to TRBJ2-7; a weak D match, TRBD1 (6 bases). V was cut by 4 bases and J by 2 bases, with 18 bases left in between. Germline V gene lookup returns CDR1 SGHAT and CDR2 FQDESV (reference sequence). This CDR3 spans 16 amino acids. In DNA form, the CDR3 reads TGTGCCAGCAGCTCTTCTGCGACAGGCTTCCCCTACGAGCAGTACTTC. Translating it yields CASSSSATGFPYEQYF.

The chain employs TRBV7-2 and TRBJ2-2, with D maybe TRBD2 (6 bases). Germline V gene lookup returns CDR1 SGHTA and CDR2 FQGNSA. Trimming took off 5 bases at V and 3 bases at J, with 16 bases between the two ends. The CDR3 sequence is 16 residues long. This chain's CDR3 is CASSPGRRGYTGELFF. The DNA for the CDR3 is TGTGCCAGCAGCCCAGGCAGGCGGGGTTACACCGGGGAGCTGTTTTTT.

This chain joins TRBV2 and TRBJ1-5; D possibly corresponds to TRBD1 (6 bases). Germline CDR1 is SNHLY and CDR2 is FYNNEI. The CDR3 sequence is 14 residues long. Trimming cost V 7 bases and J 4 bases, with 14 bases left between them. The CDR3, as DNA: TGTGCCAGCACTCAAAGGGGGGGTAATCAGCCCCAGCATTTT. Encoded protein: CASTQRGGNQPQHF.

The chain combines TRBV6-5 with TRBJ1-3; D is perhaps TRBD1 (5 bases). V was trimmed by 3 bases and J by 1 base, leaving 10 bases between them. The CDR3 spans 15 residues. Germline-derived CDR1 and CDR2 are MNHEY and SVGAGI. The CDR3 loop reads CASSYSGVSGNTIYF. Written as DNA, the CDR3 is TGTGCCAGCAGTTATTCGGGGGTTTCTGGAAACACCATATATTTT.

V gene TRBV19 combines with J gene TRBJ2-3; 11 nucleotides align to TRBD2. The junction had 8 bases not matched to a gene; V was cut back by 3 bases and J by 3 bases. Germline-derived CDR1 and CDR2 are LNHDA and SQIVND (reference sequence). This CDR3 is built from 17 residues. The CDR3 nucleotides are TGTGCCAGTAGTATTCCAGGCGGGACTAGCGGAACAGATACGCAGTATTTT. Encoded protein: CASSIPGGTSGTDTQYF.

The chain is built from TRBV11-2 and TRBJ2-5; TRBD2 matches at 9 bases. The length of the CDR3 is 15 residues. The V gene's germline CDR1 is SGHAT and CDR2 FQNNGV. With V trimmed by 5 bases and J by 5 bases, 9 bases remained unmatched. The CDR3 coding sequence is TGTGCCAGCAGCCCAGCGGGGGGCCTGCGGGAGACCCAGTACTTC. This translates into CASSPAGGLRETQYF.

This rearrangement joins TRBV6-5 to TRBJ2-5, with 7 bases that match TRBD2. Germline assignment: CDR1 MNHEY and CDR2 SVGAGI. The CDR3 length is 13 residues. The V segment lost 7 bases and the J segment 1 base; nucleotides outside the gene matches: 3. This CDR3 reads CASNGGFQETQYF. The CDR3 DNA reads TGTGCCAGCAACGGGGGGTTCCAAGAGACCCAGTACTTC.

The chain is built from TRBV29-1 and TRBJ2-7; D is uncertain. This CDR3 has 13 amino acids. Germline CDR1 reads SQVTM; CDR2 reads ANQGSEA. Trimming cost V 2 bases and J 6 bases, with 14 bases left between them. The chain's CDR3 is CSVESGALSEQYF. Here the CDR3 DNA reads TGCAGCGTTGAATCCGGTGCTCTCTCCGAGCAGTACTTC.